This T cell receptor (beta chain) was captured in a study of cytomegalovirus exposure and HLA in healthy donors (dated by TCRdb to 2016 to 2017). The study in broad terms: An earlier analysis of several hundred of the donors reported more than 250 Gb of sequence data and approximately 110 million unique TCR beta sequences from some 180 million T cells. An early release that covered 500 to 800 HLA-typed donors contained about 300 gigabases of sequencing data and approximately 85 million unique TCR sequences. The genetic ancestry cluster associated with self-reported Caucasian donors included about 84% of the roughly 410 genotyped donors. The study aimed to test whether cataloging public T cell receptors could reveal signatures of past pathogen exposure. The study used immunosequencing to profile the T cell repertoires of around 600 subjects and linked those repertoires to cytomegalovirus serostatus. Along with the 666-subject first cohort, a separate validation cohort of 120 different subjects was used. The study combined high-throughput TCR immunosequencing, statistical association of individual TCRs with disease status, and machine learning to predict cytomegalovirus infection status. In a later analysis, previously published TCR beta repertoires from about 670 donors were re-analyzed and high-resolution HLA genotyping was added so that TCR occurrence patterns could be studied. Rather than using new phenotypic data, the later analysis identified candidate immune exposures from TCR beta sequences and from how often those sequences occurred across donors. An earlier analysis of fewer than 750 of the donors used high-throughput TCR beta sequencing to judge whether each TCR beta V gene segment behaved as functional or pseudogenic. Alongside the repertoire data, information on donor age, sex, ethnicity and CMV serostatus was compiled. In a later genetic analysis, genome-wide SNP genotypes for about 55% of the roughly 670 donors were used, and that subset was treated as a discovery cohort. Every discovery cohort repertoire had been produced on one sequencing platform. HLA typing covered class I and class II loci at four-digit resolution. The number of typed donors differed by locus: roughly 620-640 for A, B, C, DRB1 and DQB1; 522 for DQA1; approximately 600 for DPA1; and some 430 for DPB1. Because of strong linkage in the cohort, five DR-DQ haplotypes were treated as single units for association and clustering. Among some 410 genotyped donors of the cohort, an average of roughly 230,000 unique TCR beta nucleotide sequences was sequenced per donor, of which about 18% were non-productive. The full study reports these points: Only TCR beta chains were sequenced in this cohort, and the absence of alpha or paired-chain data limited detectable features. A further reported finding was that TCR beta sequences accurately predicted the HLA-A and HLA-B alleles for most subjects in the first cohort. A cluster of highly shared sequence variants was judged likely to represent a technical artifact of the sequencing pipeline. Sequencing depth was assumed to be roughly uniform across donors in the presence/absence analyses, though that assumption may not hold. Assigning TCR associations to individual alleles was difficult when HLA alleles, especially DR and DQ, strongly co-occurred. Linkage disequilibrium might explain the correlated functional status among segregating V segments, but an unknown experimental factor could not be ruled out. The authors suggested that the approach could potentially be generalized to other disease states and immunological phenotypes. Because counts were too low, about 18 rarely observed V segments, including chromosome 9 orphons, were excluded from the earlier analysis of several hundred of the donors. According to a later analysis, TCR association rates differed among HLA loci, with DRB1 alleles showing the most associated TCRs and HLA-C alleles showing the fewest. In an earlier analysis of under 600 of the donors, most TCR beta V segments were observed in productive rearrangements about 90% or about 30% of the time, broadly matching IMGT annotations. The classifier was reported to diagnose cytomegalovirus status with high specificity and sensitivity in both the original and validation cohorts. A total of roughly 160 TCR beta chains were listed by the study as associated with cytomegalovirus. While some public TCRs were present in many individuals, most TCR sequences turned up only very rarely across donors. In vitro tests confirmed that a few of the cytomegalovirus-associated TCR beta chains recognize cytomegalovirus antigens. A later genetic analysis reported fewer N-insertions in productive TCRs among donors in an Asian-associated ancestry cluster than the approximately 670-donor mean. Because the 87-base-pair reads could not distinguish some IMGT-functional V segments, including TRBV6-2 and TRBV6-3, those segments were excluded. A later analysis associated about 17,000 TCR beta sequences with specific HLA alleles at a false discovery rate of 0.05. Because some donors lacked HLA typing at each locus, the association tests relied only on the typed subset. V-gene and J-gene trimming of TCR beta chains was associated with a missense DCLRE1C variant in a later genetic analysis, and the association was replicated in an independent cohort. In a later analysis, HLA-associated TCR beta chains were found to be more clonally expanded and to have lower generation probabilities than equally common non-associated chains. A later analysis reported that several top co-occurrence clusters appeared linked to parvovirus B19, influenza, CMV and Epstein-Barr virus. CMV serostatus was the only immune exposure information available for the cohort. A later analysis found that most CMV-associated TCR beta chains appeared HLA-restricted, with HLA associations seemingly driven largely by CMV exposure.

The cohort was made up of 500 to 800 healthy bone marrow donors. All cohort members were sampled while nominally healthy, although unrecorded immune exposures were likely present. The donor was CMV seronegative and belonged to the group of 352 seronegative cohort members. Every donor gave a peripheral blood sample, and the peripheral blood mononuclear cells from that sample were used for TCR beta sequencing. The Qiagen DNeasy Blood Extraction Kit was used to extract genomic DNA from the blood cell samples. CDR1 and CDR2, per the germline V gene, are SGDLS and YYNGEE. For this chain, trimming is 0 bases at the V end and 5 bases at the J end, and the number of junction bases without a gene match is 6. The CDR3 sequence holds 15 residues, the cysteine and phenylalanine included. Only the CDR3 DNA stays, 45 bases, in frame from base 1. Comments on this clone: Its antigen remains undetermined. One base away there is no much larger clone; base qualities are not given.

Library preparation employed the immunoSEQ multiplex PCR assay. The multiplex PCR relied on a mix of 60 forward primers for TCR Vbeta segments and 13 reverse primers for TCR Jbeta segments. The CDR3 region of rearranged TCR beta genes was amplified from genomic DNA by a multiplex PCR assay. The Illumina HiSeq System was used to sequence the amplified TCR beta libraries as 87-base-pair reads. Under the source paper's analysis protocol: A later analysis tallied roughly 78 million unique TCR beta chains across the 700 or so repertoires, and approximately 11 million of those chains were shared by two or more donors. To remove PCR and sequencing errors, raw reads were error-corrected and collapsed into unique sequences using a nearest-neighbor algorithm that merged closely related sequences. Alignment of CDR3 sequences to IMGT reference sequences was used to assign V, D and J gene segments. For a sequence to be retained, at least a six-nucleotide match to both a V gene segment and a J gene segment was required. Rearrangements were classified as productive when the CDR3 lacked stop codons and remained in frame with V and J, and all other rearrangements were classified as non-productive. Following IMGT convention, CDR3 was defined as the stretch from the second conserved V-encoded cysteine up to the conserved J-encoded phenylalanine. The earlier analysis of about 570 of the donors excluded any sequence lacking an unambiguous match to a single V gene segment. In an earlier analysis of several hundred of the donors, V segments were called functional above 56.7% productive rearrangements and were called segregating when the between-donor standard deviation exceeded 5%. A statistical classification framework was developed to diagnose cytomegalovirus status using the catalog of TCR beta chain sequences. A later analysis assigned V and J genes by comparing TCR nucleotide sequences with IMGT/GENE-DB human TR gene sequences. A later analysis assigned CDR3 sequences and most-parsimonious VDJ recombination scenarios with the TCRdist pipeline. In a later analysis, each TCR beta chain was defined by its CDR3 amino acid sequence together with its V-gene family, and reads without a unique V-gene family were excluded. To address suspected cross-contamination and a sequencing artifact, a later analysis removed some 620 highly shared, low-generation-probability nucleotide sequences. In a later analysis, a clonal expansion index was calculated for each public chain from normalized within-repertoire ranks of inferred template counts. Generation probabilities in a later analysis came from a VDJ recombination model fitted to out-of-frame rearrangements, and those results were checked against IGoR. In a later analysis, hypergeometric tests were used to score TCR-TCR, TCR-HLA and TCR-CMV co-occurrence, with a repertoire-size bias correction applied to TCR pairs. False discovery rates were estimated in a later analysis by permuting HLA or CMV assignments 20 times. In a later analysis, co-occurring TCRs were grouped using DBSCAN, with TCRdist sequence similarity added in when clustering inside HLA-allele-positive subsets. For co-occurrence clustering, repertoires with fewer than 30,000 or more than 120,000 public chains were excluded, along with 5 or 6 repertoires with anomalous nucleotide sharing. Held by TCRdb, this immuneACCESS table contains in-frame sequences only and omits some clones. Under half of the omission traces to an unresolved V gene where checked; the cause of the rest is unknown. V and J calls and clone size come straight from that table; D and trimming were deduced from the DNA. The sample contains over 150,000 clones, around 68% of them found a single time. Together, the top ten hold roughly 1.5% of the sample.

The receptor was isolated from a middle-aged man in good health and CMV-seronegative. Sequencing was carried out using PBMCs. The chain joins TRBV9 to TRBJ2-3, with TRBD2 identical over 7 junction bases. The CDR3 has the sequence CASSVAPTGGDTQYF. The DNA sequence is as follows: TGTGCCAGCAGCGTAGCCCCAACGGGAGGAGATACGCAGTATTTT.